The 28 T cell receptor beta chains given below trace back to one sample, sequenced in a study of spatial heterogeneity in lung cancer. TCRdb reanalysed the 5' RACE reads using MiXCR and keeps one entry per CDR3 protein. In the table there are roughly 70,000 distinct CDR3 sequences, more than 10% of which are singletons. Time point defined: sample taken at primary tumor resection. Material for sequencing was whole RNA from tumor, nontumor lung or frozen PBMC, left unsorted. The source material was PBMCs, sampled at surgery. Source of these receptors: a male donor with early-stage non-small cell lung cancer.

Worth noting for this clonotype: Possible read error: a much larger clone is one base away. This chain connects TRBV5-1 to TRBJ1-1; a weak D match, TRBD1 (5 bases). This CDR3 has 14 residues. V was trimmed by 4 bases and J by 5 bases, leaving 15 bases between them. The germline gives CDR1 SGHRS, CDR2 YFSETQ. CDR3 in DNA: TGCGCCAGCAGCGATCCAGGGCGGGGGACTGAAGCTTTCTTT. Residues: CASSDPGRGTEAFF.

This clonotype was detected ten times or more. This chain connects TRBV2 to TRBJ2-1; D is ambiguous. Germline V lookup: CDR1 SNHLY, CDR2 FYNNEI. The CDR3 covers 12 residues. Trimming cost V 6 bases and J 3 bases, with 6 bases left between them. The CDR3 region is CASSPDYNEQFF. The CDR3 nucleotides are TGTGCCAGCAGCCCCGACTACAATGAGCAGTTCTTC.

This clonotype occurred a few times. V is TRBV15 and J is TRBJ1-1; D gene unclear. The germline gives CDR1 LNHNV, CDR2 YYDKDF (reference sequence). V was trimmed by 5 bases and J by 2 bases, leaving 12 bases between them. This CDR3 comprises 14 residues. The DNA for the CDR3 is TGTGCCACCAGCCGATGGGCCTCTAACACTGAAGCTTTCTTT. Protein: CATSRWASNTEAFF.

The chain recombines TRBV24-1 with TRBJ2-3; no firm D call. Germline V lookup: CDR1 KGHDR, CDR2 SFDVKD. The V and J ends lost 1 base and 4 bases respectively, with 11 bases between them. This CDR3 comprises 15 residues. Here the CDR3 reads CATSDLKGSADTQYF. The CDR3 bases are TGTGCCACCAGTGATTTAAAGGGATCCGCAGATACGCAGTATTTT.

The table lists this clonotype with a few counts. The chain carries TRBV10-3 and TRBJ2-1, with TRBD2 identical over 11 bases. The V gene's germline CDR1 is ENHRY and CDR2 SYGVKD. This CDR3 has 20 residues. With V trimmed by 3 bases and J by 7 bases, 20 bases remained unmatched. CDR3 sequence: CAISDVRGPRGPSGRNEQFF. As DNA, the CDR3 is TGTGCCATCAGTGATGTCAGGGGCCCCCGGGGTCCTAGCGGGAGGAATGAGCAGTTCTTC.

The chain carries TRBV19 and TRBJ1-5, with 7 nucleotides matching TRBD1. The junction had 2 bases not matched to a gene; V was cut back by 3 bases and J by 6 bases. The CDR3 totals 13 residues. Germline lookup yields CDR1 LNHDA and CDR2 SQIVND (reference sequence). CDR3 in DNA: TGTGCCAGTAGTATGGACAGGCGTCAGCCCCAGCATTTT. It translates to CASSMDRRQPQHF.

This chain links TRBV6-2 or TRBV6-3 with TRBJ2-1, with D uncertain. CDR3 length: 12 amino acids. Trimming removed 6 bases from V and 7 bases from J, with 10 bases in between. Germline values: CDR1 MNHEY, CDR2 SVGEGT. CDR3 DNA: TGTGCCAGCAGAGATCGTGTGAATGAGCAGTTCTTC. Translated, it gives CASRDRVNEQFF.

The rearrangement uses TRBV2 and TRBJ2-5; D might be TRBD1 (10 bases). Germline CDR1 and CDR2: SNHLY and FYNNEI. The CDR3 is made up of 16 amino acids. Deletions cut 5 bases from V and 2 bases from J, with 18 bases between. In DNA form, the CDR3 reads TGTGCCAGCAGTCCCCTAGCGGGACAGGGGCAAGAGACCCAGTACTTC. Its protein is CASSPLAGQGQETQYF.

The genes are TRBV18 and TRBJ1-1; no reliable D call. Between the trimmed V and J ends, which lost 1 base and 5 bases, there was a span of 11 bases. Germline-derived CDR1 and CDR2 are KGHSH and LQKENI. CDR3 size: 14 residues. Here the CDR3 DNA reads TGTGCCAGCTCACCACAAGGAGGGCAGACTGAAGCTTTCTTT. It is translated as CASSPQGGQTEAFF.

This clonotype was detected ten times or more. Written as DNA, the CDR3 is TGTGCCAGCAGCTTAGAATCGCGGCCAATCTACGAGCAGTACTTC. It encodes CASSLESRPIYEQYF. The chain uses TRBV11-2 and TRBJ2-7; unclear D gene. Deletions cut 0 bases from V and 3 bases from J, with 12 bases between. The CDR3 sequence is 15 residues long. Per the germline V gene, CDR1 is SGHAT and CDR2 is FQNNGV.

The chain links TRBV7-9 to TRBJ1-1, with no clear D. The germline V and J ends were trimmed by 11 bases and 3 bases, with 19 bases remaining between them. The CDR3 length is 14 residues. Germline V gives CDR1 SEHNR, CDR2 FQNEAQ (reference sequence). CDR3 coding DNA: TGTGCCGGCCGTGTCCCCGGACGGGACACTGAAGCTTTCTTT. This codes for CAGRVPGRDTEAFF.

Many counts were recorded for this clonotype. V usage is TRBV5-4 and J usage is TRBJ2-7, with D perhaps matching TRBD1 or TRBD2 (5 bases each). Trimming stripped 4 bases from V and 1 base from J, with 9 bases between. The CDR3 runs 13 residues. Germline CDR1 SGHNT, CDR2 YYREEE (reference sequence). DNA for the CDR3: TGTGCCAGCAGCCCGGGACCGTCCTACGAGCAGTACTTC. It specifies CASSPGPSYEQYF.

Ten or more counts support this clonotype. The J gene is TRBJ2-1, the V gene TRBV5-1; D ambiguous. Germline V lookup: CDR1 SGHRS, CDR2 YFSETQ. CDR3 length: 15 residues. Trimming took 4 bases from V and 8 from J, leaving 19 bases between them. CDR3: CASSPAGPLSDEQFF. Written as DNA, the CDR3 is TGCGCCAGCAGCCCCGCCGGACCTCTGTCGGATGAGCAGTTCTTC.

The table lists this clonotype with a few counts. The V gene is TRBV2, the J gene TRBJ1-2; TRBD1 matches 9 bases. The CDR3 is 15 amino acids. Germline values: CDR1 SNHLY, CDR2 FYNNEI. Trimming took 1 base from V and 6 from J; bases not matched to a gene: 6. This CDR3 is CASSEGYWDRDGYTF. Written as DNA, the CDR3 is TGTGCCAGCAGTGAAGGTTATTGGGACAGGGATGGCTACACCTTC. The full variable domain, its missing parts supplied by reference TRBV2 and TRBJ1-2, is EPEVTQTPSHQVTQMGQEVILRCVPISNHLYFYWYRQILGQKVEFLVSFYNNEISEKSEIFDDQFSVERPDGSNFTLKIRSTKLEDSAMYFCASSEGYWDRDGYTFGSGTRLTVV.

The CDR3 protein is CASSVDRLTEAFF. CDR3 in DNA: TGTGCCAGCAGTGTGGACAGGCTCACTGAAGCTTTCTTT. The chain recombines TRBV27 with TRBJ1-1; 7 nucleotides align to TRBD1. Germline trimming cut 5 bases from V and 4 bases from J; bases unmatched to any gene: 4. CDR1 and CDR2 (germline): MNHEY, SMNVEV (reference sequence). CDR3 length equals 13 residues.

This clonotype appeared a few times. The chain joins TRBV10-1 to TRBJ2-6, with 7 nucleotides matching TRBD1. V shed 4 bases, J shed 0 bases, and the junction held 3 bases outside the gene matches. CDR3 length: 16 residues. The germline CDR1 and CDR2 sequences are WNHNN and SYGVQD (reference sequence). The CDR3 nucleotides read TGCGCCAGCAGTGCTCGACAGGGCTCTGGGGCCAACGTCCTGACTTTC. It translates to CASSARQGSGANVLTF.

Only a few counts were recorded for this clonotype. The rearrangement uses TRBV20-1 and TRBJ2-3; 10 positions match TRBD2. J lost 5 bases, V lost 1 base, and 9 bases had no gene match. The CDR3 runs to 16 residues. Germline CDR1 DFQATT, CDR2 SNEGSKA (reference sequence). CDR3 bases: TGCAGTGCTAGAGTGCTAGCGGGGGCCGAGTTAGATACGCAGTATTTT. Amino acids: CSARVLAGAELDTQYF.

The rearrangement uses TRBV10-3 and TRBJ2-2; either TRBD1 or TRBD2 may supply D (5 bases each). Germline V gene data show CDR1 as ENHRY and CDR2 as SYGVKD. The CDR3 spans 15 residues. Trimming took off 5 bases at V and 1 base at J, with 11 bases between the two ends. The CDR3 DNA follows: TGTGCCATCAGTCCCGGGACCCTGAACACCGGGGAGCTGTTTTTT. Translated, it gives CAISPGTLNTGELFF.

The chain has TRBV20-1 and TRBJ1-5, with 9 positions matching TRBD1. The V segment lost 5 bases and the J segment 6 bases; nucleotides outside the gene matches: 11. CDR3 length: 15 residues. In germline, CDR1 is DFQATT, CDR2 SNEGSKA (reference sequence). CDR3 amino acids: CSAVHSGTGSQPQHF. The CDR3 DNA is TGCAGTGCTGTTCATTCCGGGACAGGGAGTCAGCCCCAGCATTTT.

The CDR3 is CASSSGPSAGEIHTQYF. CDR3 DNA sequence: TGTGCCAGCAGCTCGGGGCCGTCAGCGGGAGAGATTCATACGCAGTATTTT. This chain joins TRBV7-2 and TRBJ2-3, with 8 nucleotides matching TRBD2. The junction had 16 bases not matched to a gene; V was cut back by 4 bases and J by 7 bases. Per the germline V gene, CDR1 is SGHTA and CDR2 is FQGNSA. The CDR3 spans 17 residues.

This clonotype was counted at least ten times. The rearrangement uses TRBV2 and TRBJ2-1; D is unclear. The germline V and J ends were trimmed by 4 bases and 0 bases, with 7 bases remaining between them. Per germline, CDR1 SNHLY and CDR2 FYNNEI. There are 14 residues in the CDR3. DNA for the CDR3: TGTGCCAGCAGTGCTGCAAGCTCCTACAATGAGCAGTTCTTC. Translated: CASSAASSYNEQFF.

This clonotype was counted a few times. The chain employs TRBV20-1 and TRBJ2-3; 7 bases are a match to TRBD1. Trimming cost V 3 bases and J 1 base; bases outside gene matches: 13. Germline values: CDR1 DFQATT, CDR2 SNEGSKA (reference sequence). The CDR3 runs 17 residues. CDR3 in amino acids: CSARGSGQALGTDTQYF. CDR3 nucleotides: TGCAGTGCTAGGGGCAGTGGACAGGCCCTCGGCACAGATACGCAGTATTTT.

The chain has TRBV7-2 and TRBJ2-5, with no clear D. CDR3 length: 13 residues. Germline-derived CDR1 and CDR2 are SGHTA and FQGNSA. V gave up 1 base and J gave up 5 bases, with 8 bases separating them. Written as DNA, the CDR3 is TGTGCCAGCAGCTTAGGTGAAGCGGAGACCCAGTACTTC. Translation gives CASSLGEAETQYF.

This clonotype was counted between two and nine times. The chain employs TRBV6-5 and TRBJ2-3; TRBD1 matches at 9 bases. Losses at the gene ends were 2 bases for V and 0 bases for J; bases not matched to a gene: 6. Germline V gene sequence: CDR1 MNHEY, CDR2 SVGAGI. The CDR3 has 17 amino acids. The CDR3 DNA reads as TGTGCCAGCAGTTACCAGGGACAGGGATCAAGCACAGATACGCAGTATTTT. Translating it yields CASSYQGQGSSTDTQYF.

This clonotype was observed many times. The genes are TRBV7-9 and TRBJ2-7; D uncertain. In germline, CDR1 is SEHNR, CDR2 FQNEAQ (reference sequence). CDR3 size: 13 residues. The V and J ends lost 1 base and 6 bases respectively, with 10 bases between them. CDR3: CASSLGPSSEQYF. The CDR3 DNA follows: TGTGCCAGCAGCTTAGGCCCGTCGTCCGAGCAGTACTTC. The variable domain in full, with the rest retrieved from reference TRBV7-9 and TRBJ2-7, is DTGVSQNPRHKITKRGQNVTFRCDPISEHNRLYWYRQTLGQGPEFLTYFQNEAQLEKSRLLSDRFSAERPKGSFSTLEIQRTEQGDSAMYLCASSLGPSSEQYFGPGTRLTVT.

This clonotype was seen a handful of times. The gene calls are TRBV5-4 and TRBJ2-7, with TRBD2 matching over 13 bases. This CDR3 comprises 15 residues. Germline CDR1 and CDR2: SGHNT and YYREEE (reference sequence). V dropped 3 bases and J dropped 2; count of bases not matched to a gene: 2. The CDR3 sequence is CASSSGLAGAYEQYF. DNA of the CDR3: TGTGCCAGCAGCTCCGGACTAGCGGGAGCCTACGAGCAGTACTTC.

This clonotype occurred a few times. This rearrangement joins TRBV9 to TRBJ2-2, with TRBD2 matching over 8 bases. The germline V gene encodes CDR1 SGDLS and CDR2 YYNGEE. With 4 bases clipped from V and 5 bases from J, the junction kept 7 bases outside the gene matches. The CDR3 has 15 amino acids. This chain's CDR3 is CASSTRPSGTGELFF. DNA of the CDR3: TGTGCCAGCAGCACCCGACCTAGCGGGACCGGGGAGCTGTTTTTT. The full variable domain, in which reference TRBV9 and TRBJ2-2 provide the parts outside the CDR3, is DSGVTQTPKHLITATGQRVTLRCSPRSGDLSVYWYQQSLDQGLQFLIQYYNGEERAKGNILERFSAQQFPDLHSELNLSSLELGDSALYFCASSTRPSGTGELFFGEGSRLTVL.

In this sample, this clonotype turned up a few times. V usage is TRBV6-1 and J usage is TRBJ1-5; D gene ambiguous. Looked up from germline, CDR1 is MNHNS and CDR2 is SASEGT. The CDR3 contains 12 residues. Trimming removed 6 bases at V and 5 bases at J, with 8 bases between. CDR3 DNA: TGTGCCAGCAGCAGGACCCATCAGCCCCAGCATTTT. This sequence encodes CASSRTHQPQHF.